This TCR beta chain was captured in a study of metastatic and nonmetastatic thyroid tumors. No treatment of any kind had been given to any patient before thyroid surgery. Notes on this clone: Germline and junction disagree at one end, which may indicate a read error.

TCRdb re-called the PCR reads via MiXCR. Of around 70,000 clones in the sample, roughly 18% were seen once. Germline lookup yields CDR1 MDHEN and CDR2 SYDVKM. The CDR3 covers 16 residues. The origin of this receptor is a female donor with papillary thyroid cancer or a benign thyroid nodule (not recorded which). Some clones in this sample may be carry-over from other donors' samples. V and J are TRBV28 and TRBJ1-3, with unresolved D. The sequencing sample was made of blood. The CDR3 coding sequence is TGTGCCAGCAGTACCCTCCCCCCATCGGCTGGGAACACCATATATTTT. It is translated as CASSTLPPSAGNTIYF.